This is a list of T cell receptor beta chains from one sample in a study of T cell responses to AZD1222 COVID-19 vaccine. The data were produced by immunoSEQ multiplex PCR, yet TCRdb's version contains in-frame clones alone and is incomplete. The data contain approximately 100,000 clones, just over 90% of them seen just once; the ten biggest clones take up roughly 5.2%. This specimen consisted of peripheral blood, obtained on day 0 of AZD1222 vaccination. The source of these receptors is an adult in good health. CDR3s include the opening cysteine and the closing phenylalanine or tryptophan. A D gene is named only where the DNA matches it firmly. Some rows have no size entry. The others give once, few or many, or a class for an expanded clone.

v_gene	j_gene	abundance	d_gene	CDR3aa	CDR3nt
TRBV7-3	TRBJ2-1	.	.	CASSLMMYSEQFF	TGTGCCAGCAGCTTAATGATGTACAGTGAGCAGTTCTTC
TRBV14	TRBJ1-3	.	.	CASSQTGTSGNTIYF	TGTGCCAGCAGCCAGACCGGGACTTCTGGAAACACCATATATTTT
TRBV4-2	TRBJ2-1	.	TRBD2	CASSQAPYGASGSSYNEQFF	TGTGCCAGCAGCCAAGCCCCCTACGGGGCTAGCGGAAGCTCCTACAATGAGCAGTTCTTC
TRBV19	TRBJ1-2	.	.	CASSMGTNYGYTF	TGTGCCAGTAGTATGGGAACTAACTATGGCTACACCTTC
TRBV7-2	TRBJ2-3	few	.	CASSLNSLTTDTQYF	TGTGCCAGCAGCTTAAACAGCCTAACCACAGATACGCAGTATTTT
TRBV4-1	TRBJ2-1	once	.	CASNPTLSTATYNEQFF	TGCGCCAGCAACCCGACACTCTCGACAGCCACCTACAATGAGCAGTTCTTC
TRBV4-3	TRBJ2-7	.	TRBD2	CASSQERGLAGSSYEQYF	TGCGCCAGCAGCCAAGAACGTGGACTAGCGGGAAGCTCCTACGAGCAGTACTTC
TRBV4-2	TRBJ2-5	.	TRBD2	CASSQVQGSSGYQETQYF	TGTGCCAGCAGCCAAGTCCAGGGAAGTAGCGGGTACCAAGAGACCCAGTACTTC
TRBV5-6	TRBJ2-7	.	.	CASSFRGPTYEQYF	TGTGCCAGCAGCTTCAGGGGTCCCACCTACGAGCAGTACTTC
TRBV10-3	TRBJ2-7	.	TRBD1	CAISETGASYEQYF	TGTGCCATCAGTGAGACAGGGGCCTCCTACGAGCAGTACTTC